Sequencing of this T cell receptor beta chain was carried out in a study of T cells after yellow fever vaccination. Germline CDR1 is LGHNA and CDR2 is YSLEER. This CDR3 is 15 amino acids long. V lost 4 bases, J lost 9 bases, and 5 bases stayed unmatched. This clonotype showed up many times. One entry per CDR3 protein, called by TCRdb with MiXCR from the 5' RACE reads. Seen here are fewer than 400,000 distinct CDR3 sequences, under 7.5% observed once, and the top ten hold 15%. The origin of this receptor is a young man who received the YFV17D yellow fever vaccine. The material sequenced was PBMCs, taken 5 days after the yellow fever booster vaccination. This chain connects TRBV4-3 to TRBJ2-1, with TRBD2 identical over 14 bases. CDR3 DNA sequence: TGCGCCAGCAGCCCCGGGACTAGCGGGAGAGTTGAGCAGTTCTTC. It specifies CASSPGTSGRVEQFF.